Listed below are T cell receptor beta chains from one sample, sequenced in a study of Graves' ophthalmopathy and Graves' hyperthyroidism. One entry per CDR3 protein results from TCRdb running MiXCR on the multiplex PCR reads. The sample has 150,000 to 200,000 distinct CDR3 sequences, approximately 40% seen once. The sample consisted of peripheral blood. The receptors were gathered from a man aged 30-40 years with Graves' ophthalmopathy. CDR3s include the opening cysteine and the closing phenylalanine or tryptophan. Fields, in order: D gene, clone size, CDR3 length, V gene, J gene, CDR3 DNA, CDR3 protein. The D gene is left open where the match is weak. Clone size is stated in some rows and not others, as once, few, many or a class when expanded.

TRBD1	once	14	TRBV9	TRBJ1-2	TGTGCCAGCAGCGTGGGGGACAGGGGCTATGGCTACACCTTC	CASSVGDRGYGYTF
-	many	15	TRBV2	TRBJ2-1	TGTGCCAGCAGGCCCGAGGGGGGAAGAGGCAATGAGCAGTTCTTC	CASRPEGGRGNEQFF
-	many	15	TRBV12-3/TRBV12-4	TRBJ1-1	TGTGCCAGCAGCCCTCTATCCCCGACAGATACTGAAGCTTTCTTT	CASSPLSPTDTEAFF
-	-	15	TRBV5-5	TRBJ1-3	TGTGCCAGCAGTTGGACGGGAACCTCTGGAAACACCATATATTTT	CASSWTGTSGNTIYF
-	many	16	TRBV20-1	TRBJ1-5	TGCAGTGCTAGGGGGGGCGGGGGTAATAGCAATCAGCCCCAGCATTTT	CSARGGGGNSNQPQHF
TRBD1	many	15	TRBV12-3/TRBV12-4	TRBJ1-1	TGTGCCAGCAGCGGAACAGGGGATCAGGACACTGAAGCTTTCTTT	CASSGTGDQDTEAFF
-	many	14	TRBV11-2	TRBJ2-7	TGTGCCAGCAGCTCACCCTCAGGGACCTACGAGCAGTACTTC	CASSSPSGTYEQYF
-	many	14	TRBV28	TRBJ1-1	TGTGCCAGCAGTTTTGGGCGGATGAACACTGAAGCTTTCTTT	CASSFGRMNTEAFF
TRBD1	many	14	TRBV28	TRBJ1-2	TGTGCCAGCGCCAGGACAGGGTGGCCCTGGGGCTACACCTTC	CASARTGWPWGYTF
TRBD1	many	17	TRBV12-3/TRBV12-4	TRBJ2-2	TGTGCCAGCAGTTACCCATATCTCGGGACAGGGATCGGGGAGCTGTTTTTT	CASSYPYLGTGIGELFF
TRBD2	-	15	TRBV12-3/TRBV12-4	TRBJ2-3	TGTGCCAGCAGTTTAGACGGCGGGAGTGGAGATACGCAGTATTTT	CASSLDGGSGDTQYF
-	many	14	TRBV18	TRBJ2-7	TGTGCCAGCTCACCAGTGGGGGGATCCTACGAGCAGTACTTC	CASSPVGGSYEQYF
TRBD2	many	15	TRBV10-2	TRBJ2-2	TGCGCCAGCAGCCCTCTAGCGGGAGAAAGCGAGGAGCTGTTTTTT	CASSPLAGESEELFF
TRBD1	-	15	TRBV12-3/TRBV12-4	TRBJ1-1	TGTGCCAGCACTCCCAGACAGGGTAGGTGCACTGAAGCTTTCTTT	CASTPRQGRCTEAFF
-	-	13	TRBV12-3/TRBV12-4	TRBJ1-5	TGTGCCAGCAGAGTGAGAGAAAATCAGCCCCAGCATTTT	CASRVRENQPQHF
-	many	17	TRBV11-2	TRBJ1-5	TGTGCCAGCAGCCTTCAGGGCCTCTCCCTTAGCAATCAGCCCCAGCATTTT	CASSLQGLSLSNQPQHF
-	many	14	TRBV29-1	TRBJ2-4	TGCAGCGGCCTGGGGTCGACCCTGGGGAACATTCAGTACTTC	CSGLGSTLGNIQYF
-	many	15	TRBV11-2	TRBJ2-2	TGTGCCAGCAGCCAGGGGGACTTTTACACCGGGGAGCTGTTTTTT	CASSQGDFYTGELFF
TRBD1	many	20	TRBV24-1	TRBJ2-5	TGTGCCACCAGTGAGAACCCAGTGGACAGGGCCAAACCAAATCAAGAGACCCAGTACTTC	CATSENPVDRAKPNQETQYF
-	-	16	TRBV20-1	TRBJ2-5	TGCAGTGCTAGAGATTTATACGAGGGGGTGGAGGAGACCCAGTACTTC	CSARDLYEGVEETQYF
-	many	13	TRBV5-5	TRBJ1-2	TGTGCCAGCAGCTGGACAGAGAACTATGGCTACACCTTC	CASSWTENYGYTF
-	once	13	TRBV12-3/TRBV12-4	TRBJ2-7	TGTGCCAGCAGCAAAGACAGTGACTACGAGCAGTACTTC	CASSKDSDYEQYF
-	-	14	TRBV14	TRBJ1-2	TGTGCCAGCAGCCAAACACAAGGAAGCTATGGCTACACCTTC	CASSQTQGSYGYTF
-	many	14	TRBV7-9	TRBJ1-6	TGTGCCAGCAGCCCGGTGGCCGGTAATTCACCCCTCCACTTT	CASSPVAGNSPLHF
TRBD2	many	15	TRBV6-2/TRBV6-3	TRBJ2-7	TGTGCCAGCGGTCGTAGGACTAGCGGGACCTACGAGCAGTACTTC	CASGRRTSGTYEQYF
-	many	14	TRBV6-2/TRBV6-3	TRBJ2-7	TGTGCCAGCAGTGGGGCCCTGGTTAACTACGAGCAGTACTTC	CASSGALVNYEQYF
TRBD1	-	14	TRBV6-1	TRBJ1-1	TGTGCCAGCACCAAGACAGGGTGGGACACTGAAGCTTTCTTT	CASTKTGWDTEAFF
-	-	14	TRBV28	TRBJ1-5	TGTGCCAGCAGTTTTGCACAGCTCAATCAGCCCCAGCATTTT	CASSFAQLNQPQHF